The present T cell receptor (beta chain) was sequenced within a study of Ad26.COV2.S vaccination and SARS-CoV-2 variants. Clones were read by immunoSEQ multiplex PCR, and TCRdb kept only the in-frame ones, dropping some. Of more than 300,000 clones in the sample, approximately 86% are singletons; the top ten hold approximately 1.9%. Treatment meaning: approximately 18 received Ad26.COV2.S at low or high dose, single or two shots; about 5 received placebo; per-sample allocation not given. Day 63 after the first injection of vaccine or placebo was the sampling time. Sample: peripheral blood, taken in a trial of Ad26.COV2.S vaccine versus placebo. This receptor was obtained from a person aged 18 to 65 who received the Ad26.COV2.S COVID-19 vaccine or a placebo.

The CDR3 loop reads CASSQALESARAFF. CDR3 in DNA: TGTGCCAGCAGCCAGGCTCTGGAATCGGCGCGAGCTTTCTTT. The chain uses TRBV7-8 and TRBJ1-1; D uncertain. Trimming cost V 5 bases and J 10 bases, with 20 bases left between them. The CDR3 extends over 14 amino acids. Germline lookup yields CDR1 SGHVS and CDR2 FQNEAQ. Variable domain in full (rest from reference TRBV7-8 and TRBJ1-1): GAGVSQSPRYKVAKRGQDVALRCDPISGHVSLFWYQQALGQGPEFLTYFQNEAQLDKSGLPSDRFFAERPEGSVSTLKIQRTQQEDSAVYLCASSQALESARAFFGQGTRLTVV.